The 9 T cell receptor beta chains given below trace back to one sample, sequenced in a study of CD8+CD57+ T cells in acquired aplastic anemia. The use of genomic DNA as template underpinned the TCR beta VDJ and CDR3 profiling. TCRdb redid the calling of the reads with MiXCR, one entry per CDR3 protein. The repertoire has fewer than 200,000 distinct CDR3 sequences, 55% to 75% of them found once; the top ten carry 45%. Input material: sorted CD4+, CD8+, or CD8+CD57+ T cells (not recorded which) from PBMCs. These TCRs come from a human donor in good health.

The chain has TRBV12-3 or TRBV12-4 and TRBJ2-2; 7 bases are a match to TRBD1. CDR3 length: 13 residues. The V and J ends lost 6 bases and 8 bases, in that order; junction bases with no gene match: 6. The DNA for the CDR3 is TGTGCCAGCAGCCGAAGGGGACAGGGGGAGCTGTTTTTT. It is translated as CASSRRGQGELFF.

As to this clonotype: Relative to the germline gene, one junction end is altered; a read error may explain this. The chain is built from TRBV10-3 and TRBJ1-6, with D possibly TRBD1 on 5 matching bases. In germline, CDR1 is ENHRY, CDR2 SYGVKD. The CDR3 has 12 residues. The chain's CDR3 is CAISLDSTPLRF. DNA of the CDR3: TGTGCCATCAGCCTAGACAGTACGCCCCTCCGCTTT.

The chain recombines TRBV4-3 with TRBJ1-6, with 7 bases matching TRBD1. Germline lookup yields CDR1 LGHNA and CDR2 YSLEER. Germline trimming cut 0 bases from V and 9 bases from J; bases unmatched to any gene: 11. The CDR3 runs to 17 residues. CDR3 sequence: CASSQDMGGTASSPLHF. In nucleotides, the CDR3 is TGCGCCAGCAGCCAAGATATGGGTGGGACAGCGAGTTCACCCCTCCACTTT.

With respect to this clonotype: The junction departs from the called germline gene at one end, perhaps through a read error. V is TRBV7-4 and J is TRBJ1-1; 7 positions match TRBD1. Germline V lookup: CDR1 SGHVT, CDR2 SQSDAQ. CDR3 size: 14 residues. CDR3 protein: CASSLGQGNTKAFF. The CDR3 bases are TGTGCCAGCAGCTTAGGACAGGGTAACACTAAAGCTTTCTTT.

This clonotype was counted many times. The gene calls are TRBV2 and TRBJ2-1; D remains ambiguous. The CDR3 is made up of 12 amino acids. Germline V gene lookup returns CDR1 SNHLY and CDR2 FYNNEI. V shed 6 bases and J shed 8 bases, with 11 bases lying between them. CDR3 nucleotide sequence: TGTGCCAGCAGCTTTCTGGGTGATGAGCAGTTCTTC. Encoded protein: CASSFLGDEQFF.

The chain couples TRBV2 to TRBJ2-3; D gene ambiguous. V lost 4 bases and J lost 0, with 8 bases in between. The CDR3 spans 14 residues. Germline CDR1 SNHLY, CDR2 FYNNEI. The CDR3 DNA reads as TGTGCCAGCAGTGTCAGCCATAGCACAGATACGCAGTATTTT. This translates into CASSVSHSTDTQYF.

This chain uses TRBV10-3 with TRBJ1-2; unclear D gene. CDR1 and CDR2 (germline): ENHRY, SYGVKD. Trimming took off 6 bases at V and 4 bases at J, with 15 bases between the two ends. The CDR3 runs 14 residues. The DNA for the CDR3 is TGTGCCATCAGGGGAGAAAGGGCGAGCTATGGCTACACCTTC. Protein sequence: CAIRGERASYGYTF.

This clonotype has ten or more counts. This chain joins TRBV7-9 and TRBJ2-7; 12 bases are shared with TRBD2. The germline CDR1 and CDR2 sequences are SEHNR and FQNEAQ (reference sequence). This CDR3 comprises 14 residues. J was trimmed by 7 bases and V by 4 bases; bases with no gene match: 5. The CDR3 nucleotides read TGTGCCAGCAGCTCTAATGGACTAGCGGGAGAGCAGTACTTC. Residues: CASSSNGLAGEQYF. Supplemented by reference TRBV7-9 and TRBJ2-7, the full variable domain reads DTGVSQNPRHKITKRGQNVTFRCDPISEHNRLYWYRQTLGQGPEFLTYFQNEAQLEKSRLLSDRFSAERPKGSFSTLEIQRTEQGDSAMYLCASSSNGLAGEQYFGPGTRLTVT.

The chain carries TRBV9 and TRBJ2-7, with 8 bases identical to TRBD1. V trimming: 4 bases; J trimming: 0 bases; junction bases outside the gene matches: 9. This CDR3 has 16 amino acids. Germline assignment: CDR1 SGDLS and CDR2 YYNGEE. The CDR3 bases are TGTGCCAGCAGCCCAGCCGAACAGGGGGTCTCCTACGAGCAGTACTTC. Encoded protein: CASSPAEQGVSYEQYF.